This is a list of T cell receptor beta chains from one sample in a study of T-cell reconstitution after alpha-beta-depleted transplantation in children. MiXCR was run by TCRdb on the PCR reads, yielding one entry per CDR3 protein. The sample lists roughly 190,000 distinct CDR3 sequences; approximately 14% were seen once. The material sequenced was PBMCs from the stem cell graft donor, taken from the stem cell graft. The receptors stem from a human donor who donated a stem cell graft to a child with acute lymphoblastic leukemia. CDR3s include the opening cysteine and the closing phenylalanine or tryptophan. Each record gives: clone size, J gene, V gene, D gene, CDR3 DNA, CDR3 protein. D genes are given only for firm matches. Clone size is shown for a subset of rows, as once, few, many or a class of expanded clone.

- | TRBJ1-1 | TRBV29-1 | TRBD1 | TGCAGCGTTCGGACAGGGTTGAACACTGAAGCTTTCTTT | CSVRTGLNTEAFF
many | TRBJ2-2 | TRBV28 | TRBD1 | TGTGCCAGCACCCTCCCTTGGGAGGACAGGGGAACCGGGGAGCTGTTTTTT | CASTLPWEDRGTGELFF
many | TRBJ1-2 | TRBV20-1 | TRBD1 | TGCAGTGCTAGAGAGACAGGGATTAGTGGCTACACCTTC | CSARETGISGYTF
- | TRBJ2-7 | TRBV19 | - | TGTGCCAGTAGTATAGCGCACGGATCCTACGAGCAGTACTTC | CASSIAHGSYEQYF
few | TRBJ2-7 | TRBV11-2 | - | TGTGCCAGCAGCCGTAGTGGAGGGCCCGAGTCCTACGAGCAGTACTTC | CASSRSGGPESYEQYF
many | TRBJ2-2 | TRBV18 | - | TGTGCCAGCTCACCACCAGGGAACACCGGGGAGCTGTTTTTT | CASSPPGNTGELFF
many | TRBJ1-2 | TRBV5-5 | - | TGTGCCAGCAGCCACTACGAACTACTAGAGGGCTACACCTTC | CASSHYELLEGYTF
many | TRBJ1-1 | TRBV20-1 | - | TGCAGTGCTCCGCTGGGAACCACAAACACTGAAGCTTTCTTT | CSAPLGTTNTEAFF
many | TRBJ2-3 | TRBV4-1 | TRBD2 | TGCGCCAGCACAAGAAGCGGGGGTAGCACAGATACGCAGTATTTT | CASTRSGGSTDTQYF
many | TRBJ1-6 | TRBV18 | TRBD1 | TGTGCCAGCTCACGAACGGGACAGGGGAATTCACCCCTCCACTTT | CASSRTGQGNSPLHF
many | TRBJ1-4 | TRBV12-3/TRBV12-4 | - | TGTGCCAGCAGACGGGAGAGCGAAGCAACTAATGAAAAACTGTTTTTT | CASRRESEATNEKLFF
- | TRBJ2-2 | TRBV20-1 | - | TGCAGTGCTAGAGGGCGAGGGGATGGGGCCGGGGAGCTGTTTTTT | CSARGRGDGAGELFF
many | TRBJ2-1 | TRBV5-5 | TRBD2 | TGTGCCAGCAGCTCACTAGCGGGGGAATACAATGAGCAGTTCTTC | CASSSLAGEYNEQFF
many | TRBJ2-7 | TRBV30 | TRBD2 | TGTGCCTGGAGTCTTAGCGGGGAGAGCTCCTACGAGCAGTACTTC | CAWSLSGESSYEQYF
- | TRBJ2-1 | TRBV7-8 | TRBD2 | TGTGCCAGCAGCTTAGCAGTTTCTAGCGGGAGTGATGAGCAGTTCTTC | CASSLAVSSGSDEQFF
many | TRBJ1-5 | TRBV29-1 | - | TGCAGCGTTGGGACAGGCAATCAGCCCCAGCATTTT | CSVGTGNQPQHF
many | TRBJ2-3 | TRBV12-3/TRBV12-4 | TRBD2 | TGTGCCAGCAGTACTCTAGCGGGCCCTCAGTATTTT | CASSTLAGPQYF
many | TRBJ2-6 | TRBV20-1 | - | TGCAGTGCTCCAACAGTGCGGACCTCAAGCTCTGGGGCCAACGTCCTGACTTTC | CSAPTVRTSSSGANVLTF
- | TRBJ2-3 | TRBV7-2 | - | TGTGCCAGCAGCCTAAGATACAGCACAGATACGCAGTATTTT | CASSLRYSTDTQYF
many | TRBJ2-1 | TRBV5-1 | - | TGCGCCAGCAGGCCGGAGGTCAGCTACAATGAGCAGTTCTTC | CASRPEVSYNEQFF
- | TRBJ2-1 | TRBV11-3 | - | TGTGCCAGCAGCTTCCGCTACAATGAGCAGTTCTTC | CASSFRYNEQFF
- | TRBJ2-7 | TRBV5-5 | - | TGTGCCAGCAGTTTCGGGACAAGCTTAATCTACGAGCAGTACTTC | CASSFGTSLIYEQYF
many | TRBJ2-5 | TRBV5-6 | - | TGTGCCAGCAGCTTCGTCTCGGGGATAGAGACCCAGTACTTT | CASSFVSGIETQYF
many | TRBJ2-5 | TRBV5-1 | - | TGCGCCAGCAGCCGGACGGGGAACTCCTTTGACCTAGAGACCCAGTACTTC | CASSRTGNSFDLETQYF
- | TRBJ1-5 | TRBV12-3/TRBV12-4 | - | TGTGCCAGCAGCTCAGTAAATCAGCCCCAGCATTTT | CASSSVNQPQHF
many | TRBJ1-1 | TRBV20-1 | - | TGCAGTGCTAGAGATCGGCTGGGAGGTAGGACTGAAGCTTTCTTT | CSARDRLGGRTEAFF
few | TRBJ1-2 | TRBV6-1 | - | TGTGCCAGCAGTCGAGCTCTCGGGACGGCCCACTATGGCTACACCTTC | CASSRALGTAHYGYTF
many | TRBJ2-3 | TRBV12-3/TRBV12-4 | - | TGTGCCAGCAGTCAGTCGTCGCTAACAGATACGCAGTATTTT | CASSQSSLTDTQYF